This T cell receptor beta chain was sequenced in a study of CD8 T cells in Susac syndrome. CDR3 length equals 16 residues. Germline loops: CDR1 SGHAT, CDR2 FQNNGV. V lost 0 bases and J lost 3, with 15 bases in between. Study-wide points: As the study acknowledged, the number of individuals who were part of its TCR sequencing and HLA analysis was relatively small.

TCR beta sequencing covered blood CD8+ and CD4+ T cells. The multiple sclerosis controls were treatment-naive patients affected by stable or active relapsing-remitting disease. Random hexamers were used to reverse transcribe the RNA input (0.5 to 1 ug). Across 54 Vbeta and 13 Jbeta, immunoSEQ multiplex PCR amplified TCR beta CDR3. One entry per CDR3 protein, called by TCRdb with MiXCR from the immunoSEQ multiplex PCR reads. Of about 440,000 distinct CDR3 sequences listed, 75% to 90% are singletons. Remarks on this clonotype: Its target is not known.

The TCR comes from a human donor with multiple sclerosis. This chain links TRBV11-2 with TRBJ2-7; D not resolved. The sample comprised CD8+ T cells from PBMCs. CDR3 sequence: CASSLDAWDNFYEQYF. The CDR3 nucleotides are TGTGCCAGCAGCTTAGATGCCTGGGATAATTTCTACGAGCAGTACTTC.